Listed here are 2 T cell receptor beta chains from one sample, sequenced in a study of control samples from healthy donors and cancer patients. Produced via immunoSEQ multiplex PCR; TCRdb's table is partial and in-frame only. The sample consists of 25,000 to 30,000 clones, about 85% of them appearing once. Sequenced: formalin-fixed, paraffin-embedded tissue. The source of these receptors is a female donor with melanoma.

The rearrangement links TRBV3-1 (or the pseudogene TRBV3-2) to TRBJ1-1; D not certain. Germline values: CDR1 LGHDT, CDR2 YNNKEL (reference sequence). V was clipped by 0 bases and J by 2 bases, with 7 bases between them. This CDR3 is 14 amino acids long. The CDR3 reads CASSQDGRNTEAFF. In nucleotides, the CDR3 is TGTGCCAGCAGCCAAGATGGAAGAAACACTGAAGCTTTCTTT.

V gene TRBV6-2 or TRBV6-3 combines with J gene TRBJ2-3; 7 positions match TRBD2. The CDR3 is 16 residues long. In germline, CDR1 is MNHEY, CDR2 SVGEGT. The junction had 10 bases not matched to a gene; V was cut back by 4 bases and J by 3 bases. The CDR3 DNA reads as TGTGCCAGCAGTTTTCGCGGGAGCGGATATACAGATACGCAGTATTTT. This codes for CASSFRGSGYTDTQYF.